This entry lists 17 T cell receptor beta chains sequenced from one sample in a study of T cells after yellow fever vaccination. MiXCR, run by TCRdb on the 5' RACE reads, gives a single entry per CDR3 protein. This sample has fewer than 400,000 distinct CDR3 sequences; approximately 11% occur once, and the top ten carry around 3.2%. Sequences were derived from CD4+ T cells sorted from PBMCs, sampled 45 days after the yellow fever booster vaccination. The receptor set was obtained from a man aged 18 to 35 who received the YFV17D yellow fever vaccine.

The chain uses TRBV5-1 and TRBJ2-7; D uncertain. Germline values: CDR1 SGHRS, CDR2 YFSETQ. V lost 4 bases and J 3 bases, leaving 11 bases between the germline ends. The CDR3 contains 13 residues. CDR3 residues: CASSPDGYYEQYF. The DNA for the CDR3 is TGCGCCAGCAGCCCGGACGGGTACTACGAGCAGTACTTC.

Comment on this clonotype: Relative to the germline gene, one junction end is altered; a read error may explain this. The rearrangement joins TRBV20-1 to TRBJ2-7, with D perhaps matching TRBD2 (5 bases). This CDR3 has 11 amino acids. Germline values: CDR1 DFQATT, CDR2 SNEGSKA (reference sequence). The CDR3 protein is CCASRSDEQYF. Here the CDR3 DNA reads TGCTGTGCTAGCCGCAGTGACGAGCAGTACTTC.

Only one count was recorded for this clonotype. The chain uses TRBV12-3 or TRBV12-4 and TRBJ1-4; a possible D gene is TRBD1 (6 bases). V gave up 1 base and J gave up 8 bases, with 14 bases separating them. The CDR3 extends over 15 amino acids. CDR3 nucleotide sequence: TGTGCCAGCAGTTTAGGTCCAGGGGAGAGGGAAAAACTGTTTTTT. Residues: CASSLGPGEREKLFF.

This clonotype was seen more than once but under ten times. The V call is TRBV18, the J call TRBJ1-1; D not resolved. Germline values: CDR1 KGHSH, CDR2 LQKENI. V was shortened by 3 bases and J by 5 bases, with 13 bases between the two germline ends. The CDR3 is 14 residues long. CDR3 protein: CASSPRREWTEAFF. Written as DNA, the CDR3 is TGTGCCAGCTCACCGAGGAGGGAGTGGACTGAAGCTTTCTTT.

This clonotype was detected only a few times. This chain uses TRBV2 with TRBJ2-5, with D possibly being TRBD1 (6 bases). The V and J ends lost 7 bases and 4 bases respectively, with 13 bases between them. Germline V gene data show CDR1 as SNHLY and CDR2 as FYNNEI. The CDR3 extends over 13 amino acids. The CDR3 coding sequence is TGTGCCAGCACTATACAGGGTGGAGAGACCCAGTACTTC. Amino acid sequence: CASTIQGGETQYF.

In its sample, this clonotype was seen a few times. The rearrangement uses TRBV7-2 and TRBJ1-2, with TRBD1 as a possible D gene (5 bases). V gave up 5 bases and J gave up 6 bases, with 13 bases separating them. CDR1 is SGHTA and CDR2 is FQGNSA in the germline V gene. The length of the CDR3 is 13 residues. CDR3 coding DNA: TGTGCCAGCAGCAGGGGACGGAGGAATGGCTACACCTTC. Its translation is CASSRGRRNGYTF.

This clonotype showed up just a few times. The chain combines TRBV28 with TRBJ1-2; 8 nucleotides align to TRBD1. The CDR3 is 16 amino acids. Germline values: CDR1 MDHEN, CDR2 SYDVKM. Losses at the gene ends were 5 bases for V and 8 bases for J; bases not matched to a gene: 16. The CDR3 coding sequence is TGTGCCAGCAGTCTCGCATCGACAGGGGACTTGGGAGGCTACACCTTC. It translates to CASSLASTGDLGGYTF.

At least ten counts were recorded for this clonotype. The rearrangement uses TRBV6-2 or TRBV6-3 and TRBJ2-3; no firm D call. The length of the CDR3 is 14 residues. The ends were cut back, 0 bases at V and 5 bases at J, with 9 bases in the middle. Germline CDR1 and CDR2: MNHEY and SVGEGT. The DNA for the CDR3 is TGTGCCAGCAGTTACTCGTCCTGGGGAGATACGCAGTATTTT. This gives the protein CASSYSSWGDTQYF.

This clonotype was seen only a few times. The chain joins TRBV28 to TRBJ2-2; D not resolved. The length of the CDR3 is 15 residues. Germline assignment: CDR1 MDHEN and CDR2 SYDVKM. The V gene lost 6 bases and the J gene lost 0 bases, with 11 bases spanning the gap. CDR3 protein: CASSKRFANTGELFF. The CDR3 region has the DNA TGTGCCAGCAGCAAAAGATTCGCGAACACCGGGGAGCTGTTTTTT.

The chain has TRBV7-2 and TRBJ2-5; tentatively, D is TRBD1 (5 bases). This CDR3 is built from 14 residues. Germline V lookup: CDR1 SGHTA, CDR2 FQGNSA. Trimming removed 0 bases at V and 5 bases at J, with 10 bases between. Here the CDR3 DNA reads TGTGCCAGCAGCTTAGCGTCAGGGTGGGAGACCCAGTACTTC. This codes for CASSLASGWETQYF.

This clonotype came up a few times. The V gene is TRBV18, the J gene TRBJ2-3; no definite D call. Per germline, CDR1 KGHSH and CDR2 LQKENI. V lost 3 bases, J lost 2 bases, and 6 bases lay in between. The CDR3 has 13 residues. CDR3 in DNA: TGTGCCAGCTCACCTCTCGTCACAGATACGCAGTATTTT. Translating it yields CASSPLVTDTQYF.

The sample holds a few counts of this clonotype. CDR3 sequence (DNA): TGCGCCAGCAGCCAAGAATCCCGTGCTAGCGGGGTGGTAGGTGGAGATACGCAGTATTTT. It yields the protein CASSQESRASGVVGGDTQYF. The chain is built from TRBV4-1 and TRBJ2-3; 9 bases map to TRBD2. Trimming cost V 0 bases and J 5 bases; bases outside gene matches: 18. Germline V CDR1 and CDR2: MGHRA, YSYEKL. The CDR3 runs 20 residues.

V and J are TRBV6-2 or TRBV6-3 and TRBJ1-5, with D uncertain. Germline values: CDR1 MNHEY, CDR2 SVGEGT. The CDR3 has 15 amino acids. The V end was cut by 5 bases, the J end by 5 bases, with 16 bases between. The CDR3 is CASSRGGVPDQPQHF. CDR3 DNA sequence: TGTGCCAGCAGTCGGGGTGGGGTCCCTGATCAGCCCCAGCATTTT.

A few counts support this clonotype. The V and J genes are TRBV5-5 and TRBJ1-3; unclear D gene. The CDR3 consists of 15 residues. V lost 1 base, J lost 2 bases, and 10 bases lay in between. The germline gives CDR1 SGHKS, CDR2 YYEKEE (reference sequence). This CDR3 reads CASSLRIGAGNTIYF. The CDR3 DNA follows: TGTGCCAGCAGCTTGAGGATCGGGGCTGGAAACACCATATATTTT.

V and J are TRBV29-1 and TRBJ1-4, with D possibly being TRBD1 (5 bases). The CDR3 is made up of 13 amino acids. Per germline, CDR1 SQVTM and CDR2 ANQGSEA. Trimming shortened V by 4 bases and J by 8 bases, and 14 bases separated the two germline ends. CDR3 in amino acids: CSVAGPAREKLFF. Here the CDR3 DNA reads TGCAGCGTTGCAGGGCCCGCCCGGGAAAAACTGTTTTTT.

This chain joins TRBV18 and TRBJ2-5; D is ambiguous. This CDR3 contains 15 residues. CDR1 and CDR2 from the germline V gene are KGHSH and LQKENI. V dropped 0 bases and J dropped 0 bases, with 8 bases sitting between them. CDR3 coding DNA: TGTGCCAGCTCACCACCCAACCGGTACCAAGAGACCCAGTACTTC. As protein: CASSPPNRYQETQYF.

The V gene is TRBV5-1, the J gene TRBJ2-1; TRBD1 aligns across 9 bases. The CDR3 is 15 amino acids. CDR1 and CDR2 from the germline V gene are SGHRS and YFSETQ. V shed 2 bases, J shed 7 bases, and the junction held 7 bases outside the gene matches. CDR3 coding DNA: TGCGCCAGCAGCTTTAGGGACAGGGATAGGAATGAGCAGTTCTTC. Protein: CASSFRDRDRNEQFF.